This T cell receptor beta chain is drawn from a study of beta chain features in type 1 diabetes. This clone was found a few times. Trimming stripped 5 bases from V and 8 bases from J, with 10 bases between. Germline V gene data show CDR1 as SGHTA and CDR2 as FQGNSA. The CDR3 runs 12 residues. All of the isolated RNA was reverse transcribed, so expressed TCRB transcripts were sequenced. This table comes from immunoSEQ multiplex PCR, and its TCRdb copy is limited to in-frame clones, with some not included. The sample lists about 410,000 clones; approximately 13% were seen once. The chain couples TRBV7-2 to TRBJ2-1; D gene unclear. The sequenced sample was naive CD4+ T cells from blood. The TCR sequence derives from a man younger than 45 in good health. The CDR3 sequence is CASSSYVDEQFF. The DNA for the CDR3 is TGTGCCAGCAGCAGCTACGTGGATGAGCAGTTCTTC.